These T cell receptor beta chains were read from a single sample in a study of T cells after yellow fever vaccination. In TCRdb, the 5' RACE reads were re-called with MiXCR into one record per CDR3 protein. This table has some 260,000 distinct CDR3 sequences, roughly 5% appearing once. The sample was CD4+ T cells sorted from PBMCs, taken on the day of the yellow fever booster vaccination. These receptors all stem from a man younger than 30 who received the YFV17D yellow fever vaccine. CDR3s include the opening cysteine and the closing phenylalanine or tryptophan. A D gene is named only where the DNA matches it firmly. A clone size is listed for some rows: how often the clone was seen (once, few, many), or a class if it is expanded.

TRBV5-4	TRBD2	TRBJ2-3	many	TGTGCCAGCAGCCAGTTACGGGAGGGAAGCACAGATACGCAGTATTTT	CASSQLREGSTDTQYF
TRBV12-3/TRBV12-4	TRBD1	TRBJ2-7	many	TGTGCCAGCAGCCCGGGACAGGGCCCCTACGAGCAGTACTTC	CASSPGQGPYEQYF
TRBV5-4	-	TRBJ1-4	few	TGTGCCAGCAGCCTCGACAGCAACGATGAAAAACTGTTTTTT	CASSLDSNDEKLFF
TRBV10-3	TRBD1	TRBJ2-5	many	TGTGCCATCAGTGCGGGACAGGGAAGGTCGGAGACCCAGTACTTC	CAISAGQGRSETQYF
TRBV7-2	-	TRBJ2-5	-	TGTGCCAGCAGCTCACCGGGACGCCCCAGAGAGACCCAGTACTTC	CASSSPGRPRETQYF
TRBV6-2/TRBV6-3	TRBD1	TRBJ1-5	few	TGTGCCAGCAGCTCACAGGGGTTTGGCAATCAGCCCCAGCATTTT	CASSSQGFGNQPQHF
TRBV7-6	-	TRBJ1-3	-	TGTGCCAGCAGCTTAGCCCCCCAAGACAGAGTTGGAAACACCATATATTTT	CASSLAPQDRVGNTIYF
TRBV2	-	TRBJ2-2	few	TGTGCCAGCAGTGAAGGACACACCGGGGAGCTGTTTTTT	CASSEGHTGELFF
TRBV11-2	-	TRBJ2-1	many	TGTGCCAGCAGCTCGGACCCCACGGGGCAGTTCTTC	CASSSDPTGQFF
TRBV7-2	TRBD2	TRBJ2-1	-	TGTGCCAGCAGCTTAAGCGGGGGGGTCCCGTGGGAGCAGTTCTTC	CASSLSGGVPWEQFF
TRBV7-7	TRBD2	TRBJ2-3	few	TGTGCTAGCAGCCAAGGACTAGCGGGGTATACGCAGTATTTT	CASSQGLAGYTQYF
TRBV14	-	TRBJ2-5	-	TGTGCCAGCAGCGTAACGGTGATGGGGACCCAGTACTTC	CASSVTVMGTQYF
TRBV20-1	-	TRBJ1-1	-	TGCAGTGCTAGAGACAGGGGAAGGACTGAAGCTTTCTTT	CSARDRGRTEAFF
TRBV24-1	-	TRBJ2-1	few	TGTGCCACTCAGTACCAGTATGAGCAGTTCTTC	CATQYQYEQFF
TRBV5-4	TRBD1	TRBJ2-5	few	TGTGCCAGCACACTGGGGACAGGAGAGACCCAGTACTTC	CASTLGTGETQYF
TRBV24-1	TRBD1	TRBJ2-1	few	TGTGCCACCAGTGATTTGGGACAGGGCCCCTACAATGAGCAGTTCTTC	CATSDLGQGPYNEQFF
TRBV4-3	-	TRBJ2-7	many	TGCGCCAGCAGCCAAGGCCTCACATCCTACGAGCAGTACTTC	CASSQGLTSYEQYF
TRBV20-1	-	TRBJ2-3	few	TGCAGTGCTGAGCCTAGGGGATTGGCAGATACGCAGTATTTT	CSAEPRGLADTQYF
TRBV7-2	TRBD1	TRBJ1-2	many	TGTGCCAGCACCCCGACAGGGATTGGTGGCTACACCTTC	CASTPTGIGGYTF
TRBV7-2	-	TRBJ1-2	few	TGTGCCAGCACCCTGAGGGGGAACAGCTATGGCTACACCTTC	CASTLRGNSYGYTF
TRBV12-3/TRBV12-4	-	TRBJ1-2	few	TGTGCCAGCAGTCCAAGCAACAGGGTCGGCTACACCTTC	CASSPSNRVGYTF
TRBV9	-	TRBJ2-6	-	TGTGCCAGCAGCGTACCCCCCGAGGCCAACGTCCTGACTTTC	CASSVPPEANVLTF
TRBV19	-	TRBJ2-7	-	TGTGCCAGTAGTGAATCCAGGAGCTCCTACGAGCAGTACTTC	CASSESRSSYEQYF
TRBV12-3/TRBV12-4	TRBD2	TRBJ2-3	-	TGTGCCAGCAGTTTTCGGGGGGTAGATACGCAGTATTTT	CASSFRGVDTQYF
TRBV7-2	-	TRBJ1-2	many	TGTGCCAGCAGCTCTATGGCGGCGGACTATGGCTACACCTTC	CASSSMAADYGYTF
TRBV19	TRBD1	TRBJ2-7	many	TGTGCCAGTAGTATTTACAGGGGGCAACTCTACGAGCAGTACTTC	CASSIYRGQLYEQYF
TRBV4-2	-	TRBJ2-3	-	TGTGCCAGCAGCCAGGAGGTAGCAGCAGATACGCAGTATTTT	CASSQEVAADTQYF
TRBV2	-	TRBJ1-5	few	TGTGCCAGCAGTGAAGGTGGGGTTCGTCAGCCCCAGCATTTT	CASSEGGVRQPQHF
TRBV2	TRBD1	TRBJ2-1	-	TGTGCCAGCAGTCCGACCGAGACAGGGTGGCATGAGCAGTTCTTC	CASSPTETGWHEQFF
TRBV20-1	TRBD1	TRBJ1-6	-	TGCGGCCTCAGGGGGCCCAATTCACCCCTCCACTTT	CGLRGPNSPLHF
TRBV20-1	-	TRBJ1-6	many	TGCAGTGCTCTCCCCCTGACAGCCAATTCACCCCTCCACTTT	CSALPLTANSPLHF